Included here is one T cell receptor beta chain sequence, with context. Its antigen is not known. From the PCR reads, TCRdb re-called clones with MiXCR. Among around 23,000 clones listed, over 20% were seen once. This entry is derived from a study of metastatic and nonmetastatic thyroid tumors. Study-level information: Repertoires from blood and tumor or nodule tissue of malignant and benign thyroid patients were compared.

No patient had received any treatment before thyroid surgery. Study findings and constraints: According to reports, the diversity of TCR beta was significantly higher in malignant thyroid tumors than in benign nodules, and this held in both blood and tumor samples.

This TCR came from a female donor with papillary thyroid cancer or a benign thyroid nodule (not recorded which). Some clones in this sample may be carry-over from other donors' samples. Sample: blood.

CDR3: CASSERGPLSTDTQYF. The CDR3 DNA reads as TGTGCCAGCAGTGAAAGGGGACCTCTTAGCACAGATACGCAGTATTTT. The chain employs TRBV6-1 and TRBJ2-3; the D gene could be TRBD1 or TRBD2 (5 bases each). The CDR3 totals 16 residues. The germline V gene has CDR1 MNHNS and CDR2 SASEGT. V lost 2 bases and J lost 0, with 12 bases in between.